This entry features one T cell receptor beta chain sequence. Its cognate antigen is unknown. CD4+ cells were split into CD45RA+ naive and CD45RA-negative memory subsets. This CDR3 region has 17 residues. Germline loops: CDR1 MRHNA, CDR2 SNTAGT. The trim removed 6 bases at V and 5 bases at J, leaving 15 bases unmatched. This sample is part of a study of shared clonotypes between healthy human individuals. General study results and limits: Unshared clonotypes carried lower generation probabilities than those common to all four donors.

The sorted-subset replicate PCRs were given about 200 ng DNA, which is about 30,000 T cell genomes. Assay used: immunoSEQ multiplex PCR; TCRdb lists only in-frame clones, some missing. This repertoire shows 780,000 or so clones, 55% to 80% found once; its top ten account for approximately 1.8%. This chain uses TRBV6-4 with TRBJ2-3, with 9 bases identical to TRBD2. The sequence was collected from a woman aged 30 to 39 in good health. The sequenced material came from memory CD4+ T cells sorted from blood. The subset here: CD45RA-negative fraction. CDR3 coding DNA: TGTGCCAGCAGCATCGCCCCGCAAGCGGGAGGCATAGATACGCAGTATTTT. This encodes CASSIAPQAGGIDTQYF.